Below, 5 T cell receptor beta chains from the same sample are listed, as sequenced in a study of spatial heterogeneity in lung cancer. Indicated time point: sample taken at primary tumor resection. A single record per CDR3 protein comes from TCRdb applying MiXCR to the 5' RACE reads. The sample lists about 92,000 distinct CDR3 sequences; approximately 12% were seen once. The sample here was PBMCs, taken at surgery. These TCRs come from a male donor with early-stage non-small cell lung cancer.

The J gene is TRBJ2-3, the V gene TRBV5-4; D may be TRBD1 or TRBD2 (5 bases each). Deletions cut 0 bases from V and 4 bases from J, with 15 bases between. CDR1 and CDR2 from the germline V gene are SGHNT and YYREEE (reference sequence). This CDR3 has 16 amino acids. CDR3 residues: CASSLAGSKTSDTQYF. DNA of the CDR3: TGTGCCAGCAGCTTGGCAGGGAGCAAAACTTCAGATACGCAGTATTTT.

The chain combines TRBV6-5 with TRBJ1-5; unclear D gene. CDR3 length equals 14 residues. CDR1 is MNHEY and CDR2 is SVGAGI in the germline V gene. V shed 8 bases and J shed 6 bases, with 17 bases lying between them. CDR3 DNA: TGTGCCAGCGGACCCGGGGAATCAGGTCAGCCCCAGCATTTT. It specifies CASGPGESGQPQHF.

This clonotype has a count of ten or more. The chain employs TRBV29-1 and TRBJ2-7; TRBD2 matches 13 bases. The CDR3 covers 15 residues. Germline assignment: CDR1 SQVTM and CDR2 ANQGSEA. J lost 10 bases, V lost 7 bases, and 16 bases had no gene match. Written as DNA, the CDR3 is TGCAGCGCTCGACAGGGCGGACTAGCGGGGGACCTACAGTACTTC. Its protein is CSARQGGLAGDLQYF.

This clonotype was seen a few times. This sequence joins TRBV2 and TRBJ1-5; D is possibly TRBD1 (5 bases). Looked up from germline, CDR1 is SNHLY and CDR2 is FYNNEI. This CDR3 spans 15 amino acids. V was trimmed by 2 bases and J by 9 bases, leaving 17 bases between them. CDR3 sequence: CASSEIGDPSWPQHF. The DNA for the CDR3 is TGTGCCAGCAGTGAAATCGGGGACCCAAGTTGGCCCCAGCATTTT. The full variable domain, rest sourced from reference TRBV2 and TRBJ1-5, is EPEVTQTPSHQVTQMGQEVILRCVPISNHLYFYWYRQILGQKVEFLVSFYNNEISEKSEIFDDQFSVERPDGSNFTLKIRSTKLEDSAMYFCASSEIGDPSWPQHFGDGTRLSIL.

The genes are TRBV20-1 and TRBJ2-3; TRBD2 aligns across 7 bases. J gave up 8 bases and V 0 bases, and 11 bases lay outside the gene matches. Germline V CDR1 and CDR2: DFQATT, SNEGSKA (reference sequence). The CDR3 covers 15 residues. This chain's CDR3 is CSARDNEAGLGTQYF. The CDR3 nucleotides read TGCAGTGCTAGAGATAATGAAGCGGGATTGGGTACGCAGTATTTT.